The TCR beta chain under discussion was sequenced for a study of OX40 agonist ivuxolimab in advanced cancers. Overall study context: At doses from 0.01 to 10 mg/kg, patients were given intravenous ivuxolimab every 2 weeks. Study results and limitations: Expanded peripheral T-cell antigen specificity went undetermined.

V was pared by 4 bases and J by 7 bases, with 2 bases of the junction left unmatched. There are 13 residues in the CDR3. Germline lookup yields CDR1 PRHDT and CDR2 FYEKMQ (reference sequence). Assay used: immunoSEQ multiplex PCR; TCRdb lists only in-frame clones, some missing. The data hold 76,000 or so clones, with about 89% observed a single time. This clone was counted once. No antigen is known for it. The rearrangement uses TRBV13 and TRBJ2-2; 8 positions agree with TRBD1. The source is an adult with an advanced solid tumor such as melanoma, head and neck, liver or kidney cancer. Sequencing was performed on CD4+ or CD8+ T cells sorted from blood, taken in a trial of the OX40 agonist ivuxolimab. CDR3 amino acids: CASSWTGIGELFF. The CDR3 DNA reads TGTGCCAGCAGCTGGACAGGGATCGGGGAGCTGTTTTTT.